This TCR beta chain originates from a study of T cells in Graves' hyperthyroidism and ophthalmopathy. Study context: The initial diagnosis was the point when peripheral blood was collected, ahead of any treatment.

Only one count was recorded for this clonotype. Across 18 months, stable Graves' hyperthyroidism was marked by no progression to ophthalmopathy. Clinical symptoms, serum thyroxine, TRAb, thyroid ultrasound and orbital computed tomography established diagnosis. The PBMCs were sourced from fresh peripheral blood (about 9.6 ml). The CDR3 regions of TCR beta were amplified from RNA transcripts. Carried out on the TCR CDR3, a first-round RT-PCR used the HTBI primer set. One entry per CDR3 protein results from TCRdb running MiXCR on the multiplex PCR reads. The data hold fewer than 400,000 distinct CDR3 sequences, with more than 20% observed a single time. The CDR3 loop spans 13 amino acids. CDR1 and CDR2 (germline): LNHNV, YYDKDF (reference sequence). Trimming removed 4 bases at V and 5 bases at J, with 8 bases between.

Source material: blood. This sequence was found in a man in his fifties or sixties with Graves' hyperthyroidism. V is TRBV15 and J is TRBJ2-2; no firm D call. This chain's CDR3 is CATSITVTGELFF. CDR3 DNA: TGTGCCACCAGCATAACAGTTACCGGGGAGCTGTTTTTT.